A single sample gave rise to the 29 T cell receptor beta chains below, sequenced in a study of post-analysis software for immune sequencing data. Study observations and caveats: Controls had lower frequencies than patients of roughly five TRBV segments, which included TRBV5-6, TRBV5-1 and TRBV20-1.

The authors incorporated unique molecular identifiers into the TCR beta cDNA libraries. TCRdb ran MiXCR on the PCR reads and lists one entry per CDR3 protein. This sample has 380,000 or so distinct CDR3 sequences, with roughly 38% found just once. The antigens of these receptors remain unknown. The specimen was blood. These receptor sequences come from a girl aged 5-17 years with multiple sclerosis.

V is TRBV9 and J is TRBJ2-5, with TRBD2 matching 8 bases. This CDR3 is 16 amino acids long. Germline lookup yields CDR1 SGDLS and CDR2 YYNGEE. Trimming cost V 4 bases and J 1 base; bases outside gene matches: 9. CDR3 nucleotide sequence: TGTGCCAGCAGCATAGCAAGCGGGGGATCCCAAGAGACCCAGTACTTC. As protein: CASSIASGGSQETQYF.

The V and J genes are TRBV27 and TRBJ1-5; D remains ambiguous. Trimming shortened V by 1 base and J by 5 bases, and 12 bases separated the two germline ends. The V gene's germline CDR1 is MNHEY and CDR2 SMNVEV (reference sequence). CDR3 length: 15 amino acids. This CDR3 reads CASSLFTAPDQPQHF. CDR3 DNA: TGTGCCAGCAGTTTATTTACAGCCCCAGATCAGCCCCAGCATTTT.

This clonotype was counted only a few times. The chain is built from TRBV18 and TRBJ2-3; TRBD2 matches at 9 bases. Looked up from germline, CDR1 is KGHSH and CDR2 is LQKENI. The V gene end was trimmed by 3 bases and the J gene end by 0 bases; junction bases not matched to a gene: 4. The CDR3 totals 16 residues. The CDR3 DNA sequence: TGTGCCAGCTCACCCCTAGCGGGGTCTAGCACAGATACGCAGTATTTT. This translates into CASSPLAGSSTDTQYF.

In this sample, this clonotype turned up a few times. The chain is built from TRBV12-3 or TRBV12-4 and TRBJ2-1; D is unclear. The CDR3 extends over 15 amino acids. The V gene lost 6 bases and the J gene lost 0 bases, with 12 bases spanning the gap. CDR3 region: CASRLARSSYNEQFF. The CDR3 DNA reads as TGTGCCAGCAGACTTGCACGTAGCTCCTACAATGAGCAGTTCTTC.

As concerns this clonotype: One end of the junction is discordant with germline, which a read error may explain. This rearrangement joins TRBV11-2 to TRBJ2-6; 8 bases align to TRBD2. CDR3 length equals 13 residues. Looked up from germline, CDR1 is SGHAT and CDR2 is FQNNGV. The CDR3 spells CASSSGGADVLTF. The CDR3 DNA reads as TGTGCCAGCAGCTCGGGAGGGGCCGACGTCCTGACTTTC.

V and J are TRBV18 and TRBJ1-2, with 10 bases that match TRBD1. The CDR3 consists of 17 residues. Looked up from germline, CDR1 is KGHSH and CDR2 is LQKENI. With 2 bases clipped from V and 2 bases from J, the junction kept 8 bases outside the gene matches. The CDR3 nucleotides read TGTGCCAGCTCACCATACGAGACAGGGGGCGACAACTATGGCTACACCTTC. This encodes CASSPYETGGDNYGYTF.

V and J are TRBV2 and TRBJ1-4; D remains unclear. The CDR3 is made up of 15 amino acids. Germline assignment: CDR1 SNHLY and CDR2 FYNNEI. The V end was cut by 6 bases, the J end by 0 bases, with 11 bases between. Written as DNA, the CDR3 is TGTGCCAGCAGCTACGGACCGGCAACTAATGAAAAACTGTTTTTT. Translation: CASSYGPATNEKLFF. Filled out from reference TRBV2 and TRBJ1-4, the complete variable domain reads EPEVTQTPSHQVTQMGQEVILRCVPISNHLYFYWYRQILGQKVEFLVSFYNNEISEKSEIFDDQFSVERPDGSNFTLKIRSTKLEDSAMYFCASSYGPATNEKLFFGSGTQLSVL.

The chain joins TRBV28 to TRBJ2-5; D is perhaps TRBD1 (6 bases). Judging by the DNA end, TRBJ2-7 fits better; the J call may be wrong. Germline CDR1 MDHEN, CDR2 SYDVKM. The CDR3 consists of 13 residues. In nucleotides, the CDR3 is TGTGCCAGCACTAGGGACAACTCCTACGAGCAGTACTTC. Its translation: CASTRDNSYEQYF.

The CDR3 here is CATSEYSDRGPPYEQYF. The CDR3 DNA reads TGTGCCACCAGTGAGTACAGCGACAGGGGGCCCCCTTACGAGCAGTACTTC. The V and J genes are TRBV24-1 and TRBJ2-7; 10 nucleotides match TRBD1. After removal of 4 bases from V and 4 bases from J, the junction contained 12 bases not matched to a gene. Germline CDR1 is KGHDR and CDR2 is SFDVKD. There are 17 residues in the CDR3.

V gene TRBV4-1 combines with J gene TRBJ2-1; 10 bases map to TRBD1. CDR1 MGHRA and CDR2 YSYEKL come from the germline V gene. J lost 14 bases, V lost 1 base, and 2 bases had no gene match. The CDR3 has 12 residues. CDR3 loop: CASSQGTGGEFF. Here the CDR3 DNA reads TGCGCCAGCAGCCAAGGGACAGGGGGTGAGTTCTTC.

With respect to this clonotype: With a much larger clone just one base away, this may be a read error. This chain joins TRBV7-6 and TRBJ2-7; 9 bases map to TRBD1. This CDR3 contains 14 residues. J lost 5 bases, V lost 5 bases, and 7 bases had no gene match. Looked up from germline, CDR1 is SGHVS and CDR2 is FNYEAQ. This chain's CDR3 is CASSPTGGGHEQYF. DNA for the CDR3: TGTGCCAGCAGCCCCACAGGGGGCGGTCACGAGCAGTACTTC.

This clonotype was seen only a few times. This chain joins TRBV6-1 and TRBJ2-7, with unresolved D. The ends were cut back, 1 base at V and 0 bases at J, with 10 bases in the middle. The CDR3 has 15 residues. The V gene's germline CDR1 is MNHNS and CDR2 SASEGT. The CDR3 reads CASSEDSLSSYEQYF. CDR3 coding DNA: TGTGCCAGCAGTGAAGACAGCCTTAGCTCCTACGAGCAGTACTTC.

This chain uses TRBV5-1 with TRBJ2-3; 7 bases are shared with TRBD1. This CDR3 has 14 residues. J was trimmed by 4 bases and V by 1 base; bases with no gene match: 3. The germline CDR1 and CDR2 sequences are SGHRS and YFSETQ. CDR3 nucleotide sequence: TGCGCCAGCAGCTTGAGGGGGCAACCAGATACGCAGTATTTT. Protein sequence: CASSLRGQPDTQYF.

This chain connects TRBV28 to TRBJ1-1; D gene ambiguous. Germline values: CDR1 MDHEN, CDR2 SYDVKM. V was cut by 1 base and J by 4 bases, with 13 bases left in between. This CDR3 has 15 residues. For the CDR3, the DNA is TGTGCCAGCAGTTTATTACCGAACACGGGCACTGAAGCTTTCTTT. This encodes CASSLLPNTGTEAFF.

This clonotype was recorded a few times. The rearrangement links TRBV5-1 to TRBJ1-2; D is possibly TRBD1 (5 bases). Trimming left V 4 bases short and J 1 base short, with 14 bases between. The CDR3 consists of 15 residues. The germline V gene has CDR1 SGHRS and CDR2 YFSETQ. The CDR3 protein is CASSGSRDLNYGYTF. The CDR3 DNA reads as TGCGCCAGCAGCGGGAGCCGGGACCTTAACTATGGCTACACCTTC.

The chain carries TRBV12-3 or TRBV12-4 and TRBJ2-3; D not certain. The V end was cut by 1 base, the J end by 1 base, with 15 bases between. The CDR3 spans 17 residues. The CDR3 DNA reads as TGTGCCAGCAGTTTAGGAAACATACGGACGGGCACAGATACGCAGTATTTT. Translating it yields CASSLGNIRTGTDTQYF.

This clonotype appeared a few times. J is TRBJ2-5 and V is TRBV9, with 12 bases lining up with TRBD2. This CDR3 spans 17 amino acids. With V trimmed by 4 bases and J by 1 base, 8 bases remained unmatched. Germline V gene lookup returns CDR1 SGDLS and CDR2 YYNGEE. The CDR3, as DNA: TGTGCCAGCAGCCCGATTCTAGCGGGGGGGATCCAAGAGACCCAGTACTTC. Its translation: CASSPILAGGIQETQYF.

This clonotype has more than one count but fewer than ten. The chain combines TRBV4-2 with TRBJ2-1, with 9 positions matching TRBD2. Germline CDR1 is LGHNA and CDR2 is YNFKEQ. The CDR3 loop spans 16 amino acids. Germline trimming cut 11 bases from V and 2 bases from J; bases unmatched to any gene: 13. CDR3 nucleotide sequence: TGTGCCGGTCAAGGACTAGCGAGCCTGCCCTACAATGAGCAGTTCTTC. Its protein product is CAGQGLASLPYNEQFF.

This clonotype came up a few times. This chain connects TRBV4-1 to TRBJ2-4, with TRBD1 matching 10 bases. Germline values: CDR1 MGHRA, CDR2 YSYEKL. This CDR3 comprises 15 residues. Germline trimming cut 1 base from V and 7 bases from J; bases unmatched to any gene: 4. CDR3 DNA sequence: TGCGCCAGCAGCCAAGGAGACAGGGGGCAGAACATTCAGTACTTC. It encodes CASSQGDRGQNIQYF.

Ten or more counts support this clonotype. This chain connects TRBV7-8 to TRBJ2-1; D gene unclear. CDR3 size: 14 residues. Germline loops: CDR1 SGHVS, CDR2 FQNEAQ. With 5 bases removed from V and 1 base from J, the gap between germline ends came to 9 bases. The CDR3 sequence: CASSHSRSYNEQFF. The CDR3 bases are TGTGCCAGCAGCCATAGCAGATCCTACAATGAGCAGTTCTTC.

This clonotype showed up just a few times. The chain recombines TRBV20-1 with TRBJ2-5; 8 positions match TRBD2. The CDR3 runs 14 residues. CDR1 is DFQATT, CDR2 SNEGSKA, per germline (reference sequence). CDR3 amino acids: CSVAGTGGPETQYF. The CDR3 coding sequence is TGCAGCGTAGCTGGGACGGGGGGGCCGGAGACCCAGTACTTC.

V and J are TRBV4-1 and TRBJ2-3; 7 bases line up with TRBD2. The CDR3 has 16 amino acids. The V and J ends lost 0 bases and 0 bases, in that order; junction bases with no gene match: 3. Germline CDR1 MGHRA, CDR2 YSYEKL. This CDR3 is CASSQDPAGSTDTQYF. Written as DNA, the CDR3 is TGCGCCAGCAGCCAAGATCCAGCGGGGAGCACAGATACGCAGTATTTT.

In nucleotides, the CDR3 is TGTGCCAGCAGCTCCGTGGGGTTTGGCTACACCTTC. This encodes CASSSVGFGYTF. The chain joins TRBV12-3 or TRBV12-4 to TRBJ1-2; no reliable D call. This CDR3 contains 12 residues. Between the trimmed V and J ends, which lost 6 bases and 7 bases, there was a span of 12 bases.

V gene TRBV7-2 combines with J gene TRBJ2-3; 11 bases match TRBD2. V dropped 5 bases and J dropped 2; count of bases not matched to a gene: 6. Germline CDR1 is SGHTA and CDR2 is FQGNSA. This CDR3 contains 16 residues. The CDR3 nucleotides read TGTGCCAGCAGCACGGGACTAGCGGTGAACACAGATACGCAGTATTTT. Amino acid sequence: CASSTGLAVNTDTQYF.

The chain recombines TRBV20-1 with TRBJ2-2; the D gene could be TRBD1 or TRBD2 (6 bases each). The CDR3 loop spans 14 amino acids. Germline V gives CDR1 DFQATT, CDR2 SNEGSKA (reference sequence). Deletions cut 3 bases from V and 0 bases from J, with 8 bases between. The CDR3 coding sequence is TGCAGTGCTAGGAGGGGGGCGAACACCGGGGAGCTGTTTTTT. Translating it yields CSARRGANTGELFF.

The rearrangement links TRBV5-1 to TRBJ2-1, with a weak D call TRBD2 (5 bases). The CDR3 spans 14 residues. Between the trimmed V and J ends, which lost 2 bases and 5 bases, there was a span of 11 bases. Looked up from germline, CDR1 is SGHRS and CDR2 is YFSETQ. CDR3 residues: CASSLGSLDNEQFF. CDR3 in DNA: TGCGCCAGCAGCTTAGGGAGCCTAGACAATGAGCAGTTCTTC.

V gene TRBV29-1 combines with J gene TRBJ2-1, with 7 nucleotides matching TRBD1. Looked up from germline, CDR1 is SQVTM and CDR2 is ANQGSEA. Germline trimming cut 6 bases from V and 6 bases from J; bases unmatched to any gene: 11. The CDR3 is made up of 14 amino acids. The CDR3 spells CSVPYGTDGNEQFF. DNA for the CDR3: TGCAGCGTCCCTTACGGGACAGATGGCAATGAGCAGTTCTTC.

The V call is TRBV12-3 or TRBV12-4, the J call TRBJ2-1; the D is unclear. The CDR3 consists of 14 residues. Trimming shortened V by 6 bases and J by 0 bases, and 9 bases separated the two germline ends. CDR3 sequence: CASSPASSYNEQFF. The CDR3 DNA follows: TGTGCCAGCAGCCCAGCCAGCTCCTACAATGAGCAGTTCTTC.

The genes are TRBV10-3 and TRBJ2-7; 7 bases line up with TRBD1. Germline trimming cut 0 bases from V and 1 base from J; bases unmatched to any gene: 3. The CDR3 spans 15 residues. Germline V gene sequence: CDR1 ENHRY, CDR2 SYGVKD. CDR3 in amino acids: CAISESRGQSYEQYF. In DNA, the CDR3 is TGTGCCATCAGTGAGTCTAGGGGACAGTCCTACGAGCAGTACTTC.